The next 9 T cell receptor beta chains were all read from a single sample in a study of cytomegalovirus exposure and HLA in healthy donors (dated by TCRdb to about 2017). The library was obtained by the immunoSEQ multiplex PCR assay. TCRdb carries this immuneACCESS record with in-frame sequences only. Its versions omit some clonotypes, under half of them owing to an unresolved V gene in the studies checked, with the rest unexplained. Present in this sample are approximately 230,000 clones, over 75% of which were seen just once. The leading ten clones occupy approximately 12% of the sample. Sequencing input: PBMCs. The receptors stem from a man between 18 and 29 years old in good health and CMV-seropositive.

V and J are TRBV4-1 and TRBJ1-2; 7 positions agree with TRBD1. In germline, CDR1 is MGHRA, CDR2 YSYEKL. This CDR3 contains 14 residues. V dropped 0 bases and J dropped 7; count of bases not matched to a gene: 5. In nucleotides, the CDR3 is TGCGCCAGCAGCCAAGATAGGGGGCAGGGTGGCTACACCTTC. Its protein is CASSQDRGQGGYTF.

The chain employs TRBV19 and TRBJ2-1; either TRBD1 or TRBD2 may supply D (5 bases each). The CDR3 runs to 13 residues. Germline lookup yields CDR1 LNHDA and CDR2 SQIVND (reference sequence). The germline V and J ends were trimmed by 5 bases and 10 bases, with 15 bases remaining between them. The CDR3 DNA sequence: TGTGCCAGTAGTTTACAATGGGGGTCGGAGCAGTTCTTC. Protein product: CASSLQWGSEQFF.

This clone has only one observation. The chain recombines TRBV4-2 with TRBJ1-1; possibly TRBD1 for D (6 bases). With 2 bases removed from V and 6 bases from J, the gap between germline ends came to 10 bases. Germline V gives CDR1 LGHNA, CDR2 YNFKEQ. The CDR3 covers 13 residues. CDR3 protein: CASSQSGGAEAFF. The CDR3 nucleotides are TGTGCCAGCAGCCAAAGTGGGGGCGCTGAAGCTTTCTTT.

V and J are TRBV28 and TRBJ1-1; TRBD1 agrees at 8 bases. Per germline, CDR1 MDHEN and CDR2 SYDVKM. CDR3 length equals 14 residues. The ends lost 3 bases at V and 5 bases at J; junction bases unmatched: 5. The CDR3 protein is CASSFRGQGTEAFF. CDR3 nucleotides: TGTGCCAGCAGTTTCAGGGGGCAGGGGACTGAAGCTTTCTTT.

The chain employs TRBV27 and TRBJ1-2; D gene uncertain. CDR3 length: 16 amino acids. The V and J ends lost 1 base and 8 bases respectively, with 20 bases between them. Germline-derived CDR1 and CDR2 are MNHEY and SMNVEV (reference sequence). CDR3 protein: CASSLFYPGDWKGYTF. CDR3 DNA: TGTGCCAGCAGTTTATTTTACCCGGGCGACTGGAAAGGCTACACCTTC.

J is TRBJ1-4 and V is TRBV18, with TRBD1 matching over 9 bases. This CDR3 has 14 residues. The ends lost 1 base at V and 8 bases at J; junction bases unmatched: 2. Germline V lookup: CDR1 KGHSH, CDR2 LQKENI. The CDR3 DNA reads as TGTGCCAGCTCACCACGGACAGGGGACGAAAAACTGTTTTTT. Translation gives CASSPRTGDEKLFF.

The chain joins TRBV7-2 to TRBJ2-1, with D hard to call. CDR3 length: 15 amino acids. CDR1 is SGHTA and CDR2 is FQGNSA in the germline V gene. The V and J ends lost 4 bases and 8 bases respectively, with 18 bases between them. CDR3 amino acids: CASSSFGKWADEQFF. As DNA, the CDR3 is TGTGCCAGCAGCTCCTTCGGTAAGTGGGCGGATGAGCAGTTCTTC.

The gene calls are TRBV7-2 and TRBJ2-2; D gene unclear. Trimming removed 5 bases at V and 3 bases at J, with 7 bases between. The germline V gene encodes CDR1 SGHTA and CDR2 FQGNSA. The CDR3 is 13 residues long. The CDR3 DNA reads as TGTGCCAGCAGCCCGCAGGACACCGGGGAGCTGTTTTTT. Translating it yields CASSPQDTGELFF.

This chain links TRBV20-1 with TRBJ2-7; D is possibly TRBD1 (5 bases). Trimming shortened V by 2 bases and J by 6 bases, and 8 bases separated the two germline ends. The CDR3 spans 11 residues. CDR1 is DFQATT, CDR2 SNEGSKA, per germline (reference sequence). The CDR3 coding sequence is TGCAGTGCTAGATTGGGGCCCGAGCAGTACTTC. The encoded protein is CSARLGPEQYF.